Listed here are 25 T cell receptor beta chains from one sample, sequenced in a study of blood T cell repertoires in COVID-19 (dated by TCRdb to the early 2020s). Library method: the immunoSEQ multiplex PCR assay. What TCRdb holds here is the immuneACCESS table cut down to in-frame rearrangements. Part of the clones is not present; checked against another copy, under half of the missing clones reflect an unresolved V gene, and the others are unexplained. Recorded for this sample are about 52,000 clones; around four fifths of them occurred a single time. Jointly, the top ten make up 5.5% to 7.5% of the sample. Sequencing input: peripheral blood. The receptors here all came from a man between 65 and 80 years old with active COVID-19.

CDR3 in amino acids: CSGSGTGGADGYTF. The CDR3 nucleotides read TGCAGCGGGTCCGGGACAGGGGGCGCAGATGGCTACACCTTC. This chain joins TRBV29-1 and TRBJ1-2, with TRBD1 matching over 12 bases. J was trimmed by 6 bases and V by 7 bases; bases with no gene match: 9. The CDR3 is 14 residues long. Germline CDR1 reads SQVTM; CDR2 reads ANQGSEA.

The CDR3 DNA sequence: TGTGCCAGCAGTCGCCCGGCGGGGGGACGAGATACGCAGTATTTT. Protein sequence: CASSRPAGGRDTQYF. This chain connects TRBV6-2 or TRBV6-3 to TRBJ2-3, with TRBD2 matching over 8 bases. After removal of 5 bases from V and 5 bases from J, the junction contained 9 bases not matched to a gene. The length of the CDR3 is 15 residues. Looked up from germline, CDR1 is MNHEY and CDR2 is SVGEGT.

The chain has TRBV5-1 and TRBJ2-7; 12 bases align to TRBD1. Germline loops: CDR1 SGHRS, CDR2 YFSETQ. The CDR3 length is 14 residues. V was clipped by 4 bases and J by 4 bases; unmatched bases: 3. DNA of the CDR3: TGCGCCAGCAGCAAGGGACAGGGGGCGTACGAGCAGTACTTC. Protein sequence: CASSKGQGAYEQYF.

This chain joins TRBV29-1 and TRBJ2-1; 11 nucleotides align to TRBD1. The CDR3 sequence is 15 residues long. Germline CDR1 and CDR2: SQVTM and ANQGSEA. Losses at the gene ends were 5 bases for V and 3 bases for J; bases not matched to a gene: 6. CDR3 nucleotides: TGCAGCGTTTGCCTCGGGACAGGGGGCTACAATGAGCAGTTCTTC. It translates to CSVCLGTGGYNEQFF.

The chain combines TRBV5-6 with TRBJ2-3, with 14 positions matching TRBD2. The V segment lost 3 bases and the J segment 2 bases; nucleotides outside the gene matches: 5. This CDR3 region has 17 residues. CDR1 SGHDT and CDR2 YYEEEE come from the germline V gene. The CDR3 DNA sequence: TGTGCCAGCAGCTCTCGACTAGCGGGGGGGCCCACAGATACGCAGTATTTT. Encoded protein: CASSSRLAGGPTDTQYF.

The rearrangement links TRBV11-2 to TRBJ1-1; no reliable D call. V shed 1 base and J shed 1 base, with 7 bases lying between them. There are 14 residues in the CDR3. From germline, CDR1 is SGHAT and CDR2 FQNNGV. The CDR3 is CASSLGAGNTEAFF. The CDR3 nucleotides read TGTGCCAGCAGCTTAGGGGCTGGGAACACTGAAGCTTTCTTT.

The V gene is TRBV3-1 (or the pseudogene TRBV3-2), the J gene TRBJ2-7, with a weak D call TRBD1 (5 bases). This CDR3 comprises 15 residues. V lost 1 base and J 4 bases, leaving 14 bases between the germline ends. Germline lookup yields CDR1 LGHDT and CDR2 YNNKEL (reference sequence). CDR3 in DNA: TGTGCCAGCAGCCAAGTCATAGGGGTCGAATACGAGCAGTACTTC. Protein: CASSQVIGVEYEQYF.

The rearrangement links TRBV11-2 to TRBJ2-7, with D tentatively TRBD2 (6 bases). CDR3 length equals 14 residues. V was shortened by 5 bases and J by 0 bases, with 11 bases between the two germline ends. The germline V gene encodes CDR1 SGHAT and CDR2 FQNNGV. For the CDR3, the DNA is TGTGCCAGCAGCGCCCGACTAGACTCCTACGAGCAGTACTTC. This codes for CASSARLDSYEQYF.

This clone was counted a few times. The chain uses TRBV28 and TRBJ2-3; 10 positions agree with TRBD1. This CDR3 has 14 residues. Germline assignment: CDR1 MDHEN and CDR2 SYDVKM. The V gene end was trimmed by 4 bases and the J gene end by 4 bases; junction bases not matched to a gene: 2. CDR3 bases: TGTGCCAGCAGTTCCGGGACAGGGGCAGATACGCAGTATTTT. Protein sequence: CASSSGTGADTQYF.

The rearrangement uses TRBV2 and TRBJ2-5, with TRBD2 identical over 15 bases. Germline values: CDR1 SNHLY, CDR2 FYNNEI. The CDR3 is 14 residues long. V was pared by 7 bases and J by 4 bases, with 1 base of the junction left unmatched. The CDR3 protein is CASKGLAGGETQYF. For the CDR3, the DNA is TGTGCCAGCAAGGGACTAGCGGGGGGAGAGACCCAGTACTTC. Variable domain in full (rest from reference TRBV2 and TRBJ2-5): EPEVTQTPSHQVTQMGQEVILRCVPISNHLYFYWYRQILGQKVEFLVSFYNNEISEKSEIFDDQFSVERPDGSNFTLKIRSTKLEDSAMYFCASKGLAGGETQYFGPGTRLLVL.

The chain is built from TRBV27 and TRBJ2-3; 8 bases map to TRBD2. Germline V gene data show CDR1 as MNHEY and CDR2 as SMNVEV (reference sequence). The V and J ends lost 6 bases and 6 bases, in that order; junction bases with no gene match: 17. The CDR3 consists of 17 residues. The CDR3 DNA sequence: TGTGCCAGCAGGGCGAAGGGGACTAGAGGAGTCATTGATACGCAGTATTTT. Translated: CASRAKGTRGVIDTQYF.

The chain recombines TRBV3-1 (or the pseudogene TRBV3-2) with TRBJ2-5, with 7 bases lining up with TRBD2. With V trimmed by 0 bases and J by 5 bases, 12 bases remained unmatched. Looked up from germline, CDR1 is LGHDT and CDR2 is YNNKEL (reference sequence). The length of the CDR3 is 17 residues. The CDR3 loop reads CASSQDRGMGGMETQYF. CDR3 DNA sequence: TGTGCCAGCAGCCAAGATCGTGGAATGGGGGGGATGGAGACCCAGTACTTC.

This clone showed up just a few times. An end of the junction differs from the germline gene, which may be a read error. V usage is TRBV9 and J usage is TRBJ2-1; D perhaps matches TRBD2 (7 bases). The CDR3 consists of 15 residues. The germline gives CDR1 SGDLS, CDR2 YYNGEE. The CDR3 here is CASSVGAGAYTEQFF. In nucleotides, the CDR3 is TGTGCCAGCAGCGTAGGGGCGGGGGCCTACACTGAGCAGTTCTTC. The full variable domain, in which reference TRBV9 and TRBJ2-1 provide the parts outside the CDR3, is DSGVTQTPKHLITATGQRVTLRCSPRSGDLSVYWYQQSLDQGLQFLIQYYNGEERAKGNILERFSAQQFPDLHSELNLSSLELGDSALYFCASSVGAGAYTEQFFGPGTRLTVL.

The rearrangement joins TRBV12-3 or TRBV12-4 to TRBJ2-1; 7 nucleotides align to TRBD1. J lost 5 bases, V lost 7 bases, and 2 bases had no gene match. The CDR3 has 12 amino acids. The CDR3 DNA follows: TGTGCCAGCAACAGGGGACACAATGAGCAGTTCTTC. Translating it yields CASNRGHNEQFF.

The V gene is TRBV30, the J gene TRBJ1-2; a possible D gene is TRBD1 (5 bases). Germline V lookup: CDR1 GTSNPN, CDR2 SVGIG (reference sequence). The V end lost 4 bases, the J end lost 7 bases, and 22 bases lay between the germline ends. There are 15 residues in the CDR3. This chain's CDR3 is CAWIRHWGELSGYTF. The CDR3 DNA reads TGTGCCTGGATCAGACATTGGGGGGAGCTCTCTGGCTACACCTTC.

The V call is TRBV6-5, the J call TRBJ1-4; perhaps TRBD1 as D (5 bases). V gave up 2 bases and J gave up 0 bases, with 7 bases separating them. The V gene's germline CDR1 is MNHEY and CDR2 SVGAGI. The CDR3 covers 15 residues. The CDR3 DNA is TGTGCCAGCAGTTACGGGGCTGCAACTAATGAAAAACTGTTTTTT. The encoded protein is CASSYGAATNEKLFF.

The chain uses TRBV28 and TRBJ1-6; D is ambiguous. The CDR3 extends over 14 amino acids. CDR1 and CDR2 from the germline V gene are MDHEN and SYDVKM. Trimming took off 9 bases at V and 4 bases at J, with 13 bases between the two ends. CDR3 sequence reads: CASLGLIYNSPLHF. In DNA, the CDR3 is TGTGCCAGTCTTGGCCTCATTTATAATTCACCCCTCCACTTT.

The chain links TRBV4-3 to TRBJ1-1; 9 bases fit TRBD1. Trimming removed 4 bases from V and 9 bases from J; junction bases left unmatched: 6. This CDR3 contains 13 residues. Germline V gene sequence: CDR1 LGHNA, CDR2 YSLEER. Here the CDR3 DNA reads TGCGCCAGCAGCCCCGGGACAGGGTTTAAAGCTTTCTTT. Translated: CASSPGTGFKAFF.

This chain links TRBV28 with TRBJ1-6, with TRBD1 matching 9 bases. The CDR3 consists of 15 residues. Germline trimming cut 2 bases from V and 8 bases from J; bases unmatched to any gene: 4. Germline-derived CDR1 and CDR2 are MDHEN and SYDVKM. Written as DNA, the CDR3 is TGTGCCAGCAGTTTAAACAGGGGGCGCGATTCACCCCTCCACTTT. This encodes CASSLNRGRDSPLHF. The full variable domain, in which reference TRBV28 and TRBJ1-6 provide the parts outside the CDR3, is DVKVTQSSRYLVKRTGEKVFLECVQDMDHENMFWYRQDPGLGLRLIYFSYDVKMKEKGDIPEGYSVSREKKERFSLILESASTNQTSMYLCASSLNRGRDSPLHFGNGTRLTVT.

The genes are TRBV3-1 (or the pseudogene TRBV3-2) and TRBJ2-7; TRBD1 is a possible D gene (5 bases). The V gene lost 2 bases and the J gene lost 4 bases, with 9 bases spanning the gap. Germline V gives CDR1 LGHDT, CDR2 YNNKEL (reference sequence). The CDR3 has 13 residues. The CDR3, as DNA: TGTGCCAGCAGCCAACTCACAGGTTACGAGCAGTACTTC. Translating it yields CASSQLTGYEQYF.

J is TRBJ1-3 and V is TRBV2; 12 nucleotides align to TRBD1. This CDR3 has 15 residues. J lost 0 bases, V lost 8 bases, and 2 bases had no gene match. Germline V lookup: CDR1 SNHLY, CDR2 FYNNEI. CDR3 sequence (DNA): TGTGCCAGCGGGACAGGGGGCTTCTCTGGAAACACCATATATTTT. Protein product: CASGTGGFSGNTIYF.

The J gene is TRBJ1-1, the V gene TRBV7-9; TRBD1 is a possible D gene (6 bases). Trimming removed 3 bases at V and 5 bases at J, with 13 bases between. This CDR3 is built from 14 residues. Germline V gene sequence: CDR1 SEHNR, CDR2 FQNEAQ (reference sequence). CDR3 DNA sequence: TGTGCCAGCAGCTTGGGGGGGCTGGTGACTGAAGCTTTCTTT. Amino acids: CASSLGGLVTEAFF. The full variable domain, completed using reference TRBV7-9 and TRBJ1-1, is DTGVSQNPRHKITKRGQNVTFRCDPISEHNRLYWYRQTLGQGPEFLTYFQNEAQLEKSRLLSDRFSAERPKGSFSTLEIQRTEQGDSAMYLCASSLGGLVTEAFFGQGTRLTVV.

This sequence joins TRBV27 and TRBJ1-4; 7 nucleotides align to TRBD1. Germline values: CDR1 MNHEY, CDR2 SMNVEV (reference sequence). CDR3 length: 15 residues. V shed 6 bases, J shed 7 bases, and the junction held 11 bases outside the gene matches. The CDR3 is CASSPITGAGEKLFF. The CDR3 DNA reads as TGTGCCAGCAGCCCCATAACAGGGGCGGGTGAAAAACTGTTTTTT.

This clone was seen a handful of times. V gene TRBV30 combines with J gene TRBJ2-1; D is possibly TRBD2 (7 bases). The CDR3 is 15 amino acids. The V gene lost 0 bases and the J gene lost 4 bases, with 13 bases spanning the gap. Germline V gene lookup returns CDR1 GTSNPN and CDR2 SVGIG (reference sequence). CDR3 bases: TGTGCCTGGAGTGTTTGGGGGGGCCCATACAATGAGCAGTTCTTC. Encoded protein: CAWSVWGGPYNEQFF.

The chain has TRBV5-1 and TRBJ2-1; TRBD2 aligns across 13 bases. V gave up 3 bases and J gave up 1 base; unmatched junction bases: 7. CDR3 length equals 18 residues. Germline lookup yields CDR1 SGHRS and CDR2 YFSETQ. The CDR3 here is CASSSGLAGARSYNEQFF. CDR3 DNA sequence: TGCGCCAGCAGCTCCGGACTAGCGGGGGCTCGATCCTACAATGAGCAGTTCTTC. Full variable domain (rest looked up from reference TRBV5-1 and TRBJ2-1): KAGVTQTPRYLIKTRGQQVTLSCSPISGHRSVSWYQQTPGQGLQFLFEYFSETQRNKGNFPGRFSGRQFSNSRSEMNVSTLELGDSALYLCASSSGLAGARSYNEQFFGPGTRLTVL.